This T cell receptor (beta chain) is drawn from a study of cytomegalovirus exposure and HLA in healthy donors. V dropped 4 bases and J dropped 7 bases, with 23 bases sitting between them. CDR1 is SGDLS, CDR2 YYNGEE, per germline. This CDR3 comprises 16 residues. Study results and caveats: Rarity marked most TCR sequences, yet some public TCRs occurred in many donors. Later on, a genetic analysis was performed. It linked a missense variant in DCLRE1C with V- and J-gene trimming of TCR beta. A later analysis found that most CMV-associated TCR beta chains appeared HLA-restricted.

PCR was performed using 60 Vbeta and 13 Jbeta primers. Clones were read by immunoSEQ multiplex PCR, and TCRdb kept only the in-frame ones, dropping some. The repertoire includes about 170,000 clones, over 60% of them detected once, and about 0.91% sits in the top ten. Of note for this clone: Antigen: not known.

This chain uses TRBV9 with TRBJ1-1; D gene ambiguous. The sequencing sample was made of PBMCs. This TCR was sampled from a woman between 50 and 59 years old in good health and CMV-seropositive. The DNA for the CDR3 is TGTGCCAGCAGCCCTGAATGGTCCTCTAAATATGGTGAAGCTTTCTTT. Translation gives CASSPEWSSKYGEAFF. The complete variable domain, with remaining parts taken from reference TRBV9 and TRBJ1-1, reads DSGVTQTPKHLITATGQRVTLRCSPRSGDLSVYWYQQSLDQGLQFLIQYYNGEERAKGNILERFSAQQFPDLHSELNLSSLELGDSALYFCASSPEWSSKYGEAFFGQGTRLTVV.